This TCR beta chain was captured by sequencing in a study of blood T cell repertoires in COVID-19. CDR1 and CDR2 (germline): MDHEN, SYDVKM. With 2 bases removed from V and 8 bases from J, the gap between germline ends came to 15 bases. The CDR3 spans 14 residues. This clone was seen just once. Clones were sequenced by immunoSEQ multiplex PCR, and TCRdb holds only the in-frame ones, with some missing. Here the sample spans approximately 220,000 clones, about 79% being singletons. Which cohort a participant joined came from the clinical history participants gave. Sequencing used PBMCs or T cells enriched from blood (not recorded which). This TCR was recovered from a woman aged 40 to 50 with acute COVID-19. The chain combines TRBV28 with TRBJ1-2, with a weak D call TRBD1 (6 bases). The CDR3 reads CASSLGGGPSGYTF. The CDR3 DNA is TGTGCCAGCAGTTTAGGCGGGGGGCCCTCCGGCTACACCTTC.